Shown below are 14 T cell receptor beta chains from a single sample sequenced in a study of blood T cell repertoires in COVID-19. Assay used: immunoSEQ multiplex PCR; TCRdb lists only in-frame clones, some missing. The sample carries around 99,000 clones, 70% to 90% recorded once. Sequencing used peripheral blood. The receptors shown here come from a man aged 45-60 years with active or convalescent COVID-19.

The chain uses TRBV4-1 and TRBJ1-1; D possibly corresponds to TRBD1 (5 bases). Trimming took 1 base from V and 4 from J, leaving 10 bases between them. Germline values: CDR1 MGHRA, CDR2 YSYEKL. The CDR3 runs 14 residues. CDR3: CASSQGQWGTEAFF. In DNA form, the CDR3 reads TGCGCCAGCAGCCAAGGACAGTGGGGCACTGAAGCTTTCTTT.

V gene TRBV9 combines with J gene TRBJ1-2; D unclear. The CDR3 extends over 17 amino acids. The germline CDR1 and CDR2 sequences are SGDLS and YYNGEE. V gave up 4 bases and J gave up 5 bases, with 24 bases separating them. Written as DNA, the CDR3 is TGTGCCAGCAGCCCCCGACCGGCCCTGGCGGGGTTTTATGGCTACACCTTC. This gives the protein CASSPRPALAGFYGYTF.

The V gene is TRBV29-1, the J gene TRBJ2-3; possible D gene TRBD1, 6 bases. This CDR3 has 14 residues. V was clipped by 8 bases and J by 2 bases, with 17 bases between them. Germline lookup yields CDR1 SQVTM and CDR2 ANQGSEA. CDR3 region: CSIRRTAYTDTQYF. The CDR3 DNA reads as TGCAGCATCCGAAGGACAGCATACACAGATACGCAGTATTTT.

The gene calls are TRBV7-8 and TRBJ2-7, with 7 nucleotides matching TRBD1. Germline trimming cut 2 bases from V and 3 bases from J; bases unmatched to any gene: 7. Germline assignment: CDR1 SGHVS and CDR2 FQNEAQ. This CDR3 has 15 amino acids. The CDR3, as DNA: TGTGCCAGCAGCTTATCCGGGACAGCGATCTACGAGCAGTACTTC. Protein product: CASSLSGTAIYEQYF.

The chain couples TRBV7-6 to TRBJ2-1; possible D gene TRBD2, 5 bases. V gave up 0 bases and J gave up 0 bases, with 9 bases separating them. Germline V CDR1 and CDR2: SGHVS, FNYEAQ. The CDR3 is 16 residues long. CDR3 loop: CASSLAFGVSYNEQFF. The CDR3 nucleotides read TGTGCCAGCAGCTTAGCTTTCGGGGTCTCCTACAATGAGCAGTTCTTC.

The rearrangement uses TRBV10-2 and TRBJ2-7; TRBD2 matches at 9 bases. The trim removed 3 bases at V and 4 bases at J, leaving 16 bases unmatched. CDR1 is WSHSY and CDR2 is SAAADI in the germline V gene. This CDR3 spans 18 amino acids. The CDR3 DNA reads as TGCGCCAGCAGTGATAGTAATCCCTGGCGGGAGGGCCGGTACGAGCAGTACTTC. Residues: CASSDSNPWREGRYEQYF.

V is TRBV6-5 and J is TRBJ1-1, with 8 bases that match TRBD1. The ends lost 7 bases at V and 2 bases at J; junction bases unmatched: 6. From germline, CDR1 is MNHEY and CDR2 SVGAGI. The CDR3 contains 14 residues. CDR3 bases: TGTGCCAGCAAGGGGGACAGGTTTAACACTGAAGCTTTCTTT. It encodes CASKGDRFNTEAFF.

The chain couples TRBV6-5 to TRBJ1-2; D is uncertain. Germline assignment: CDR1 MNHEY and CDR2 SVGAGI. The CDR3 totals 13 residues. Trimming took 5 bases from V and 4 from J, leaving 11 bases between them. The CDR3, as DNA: TGTGCCAGCAGTCCCGGACGGGGCTATGGCTACACCTTC. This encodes CASSPGRGYGYTF.

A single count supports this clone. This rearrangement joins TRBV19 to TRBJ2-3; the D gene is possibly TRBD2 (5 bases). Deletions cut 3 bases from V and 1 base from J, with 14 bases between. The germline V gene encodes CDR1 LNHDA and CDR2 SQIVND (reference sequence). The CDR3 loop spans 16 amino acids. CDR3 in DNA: TGTGCCAGTAGTATCGGAGCGGATTATGGCACAGATACGCAGTATTTT. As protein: CASSIGADYGTDTQYF.

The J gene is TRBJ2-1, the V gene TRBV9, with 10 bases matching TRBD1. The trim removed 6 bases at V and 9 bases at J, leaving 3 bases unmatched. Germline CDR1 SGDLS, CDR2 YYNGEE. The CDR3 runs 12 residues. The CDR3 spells CASTGQGVEQFF. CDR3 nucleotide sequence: TGTGCCAGCACCGGACAGGGGGTTGAGCAGTTCTTC.

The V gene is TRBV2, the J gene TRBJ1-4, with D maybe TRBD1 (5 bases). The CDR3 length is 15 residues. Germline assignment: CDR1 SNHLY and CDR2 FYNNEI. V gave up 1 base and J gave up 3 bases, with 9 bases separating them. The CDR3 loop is CASSEEWGANEKLFF. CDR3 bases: TGTGCCAGCAGTGAAGAATGGGGGGCTAATGAAAAACTGTTTTTT.

CDR3 residues: CASSLGRGGADTQYF. CDR3 bases: TGCGCCAGCAGCTTGGGGCGGGGAGGCGCAGATACGCAGTATTTT. The V and J genes are TRBV5-1 and TRBJ2-3; D is perhaps TRBD2 (6 bases). The CDR3 totals 15 residues. Trimming removed 0 bases at V and 4 bases at J, with 12 bases between. The germline gives CDR1 SGHRS, CDR2 YFSETQ.

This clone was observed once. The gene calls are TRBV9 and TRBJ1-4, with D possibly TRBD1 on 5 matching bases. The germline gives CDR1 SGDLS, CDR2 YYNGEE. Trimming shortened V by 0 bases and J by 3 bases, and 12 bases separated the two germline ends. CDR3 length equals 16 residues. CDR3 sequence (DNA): TGTGCCAGCAGCGTAGACCTGGGAGGGGCTAATGAAAAACTGTTTTTT. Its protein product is CASSVDLGGANEKLFF. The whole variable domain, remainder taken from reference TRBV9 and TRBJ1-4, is DSGVTQTPKHLITATGQRVTLRCSPRSGDLSVYWYQQSLDQGLQFLIQYYNGEERAKGNILERFSAQQFPDLHSELNLSSLELGDSALYFCASSVDLGGANEKLFFGSGTQLSVL.

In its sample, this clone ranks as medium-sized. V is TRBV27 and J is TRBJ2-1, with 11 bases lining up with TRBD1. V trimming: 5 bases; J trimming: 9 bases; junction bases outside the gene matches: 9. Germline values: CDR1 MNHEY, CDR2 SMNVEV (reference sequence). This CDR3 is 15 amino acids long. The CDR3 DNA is TGTGCCAGCAGTCTCGGACAGGGGGCTTTTGTTGAGCAGTTCTTC. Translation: CASSLGQGAFVEQFF.